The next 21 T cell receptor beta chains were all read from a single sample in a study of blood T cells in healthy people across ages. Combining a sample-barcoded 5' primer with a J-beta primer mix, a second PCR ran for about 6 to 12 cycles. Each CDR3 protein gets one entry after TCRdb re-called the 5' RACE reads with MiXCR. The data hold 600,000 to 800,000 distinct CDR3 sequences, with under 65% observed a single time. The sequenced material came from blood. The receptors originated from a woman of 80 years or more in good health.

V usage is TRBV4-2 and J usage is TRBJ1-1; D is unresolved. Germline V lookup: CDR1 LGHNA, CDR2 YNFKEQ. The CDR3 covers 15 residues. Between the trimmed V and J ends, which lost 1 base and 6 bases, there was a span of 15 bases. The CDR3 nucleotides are TGTGCCAGCAGCCAAGGATGTGCGGAGGTTGCTGAAGCTTTCTTT. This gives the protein CASSQGCAEVAEAFF.

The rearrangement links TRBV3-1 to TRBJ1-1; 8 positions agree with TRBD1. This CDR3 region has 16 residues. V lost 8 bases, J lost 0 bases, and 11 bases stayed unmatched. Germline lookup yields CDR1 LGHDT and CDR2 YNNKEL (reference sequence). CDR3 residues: CASYGQGEDMNTEAFF. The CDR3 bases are TGTGCCAGCTACGGACAGGGTGAGGACATGAACACTGAAGCTTTCTTT. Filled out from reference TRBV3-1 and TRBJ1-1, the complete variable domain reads DTAVSQTPKYLVTQMGNDKSIKCEQNLGHDTMYWYKQDSKKFLKIMFSYNNKELIINETVPNRFSPKSPDKAHLNLHINSLELGDSAVYFCASYGQGEDMNTEAFFGQGTRLTVV.

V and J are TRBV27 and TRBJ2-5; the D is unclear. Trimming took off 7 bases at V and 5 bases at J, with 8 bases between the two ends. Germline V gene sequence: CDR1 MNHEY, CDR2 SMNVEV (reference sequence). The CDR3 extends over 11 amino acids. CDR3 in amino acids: CASILGETQYF. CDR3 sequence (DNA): TGTGCCAGCATCCTAGGGGAGACCCAGTACTTC.

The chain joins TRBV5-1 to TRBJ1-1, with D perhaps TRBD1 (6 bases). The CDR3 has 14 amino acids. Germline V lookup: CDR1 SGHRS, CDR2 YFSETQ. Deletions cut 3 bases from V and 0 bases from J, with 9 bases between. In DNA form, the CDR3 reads TGCGCCAGCAGCTCGGACAGCATGAACACTGAAGCTTTCTTT. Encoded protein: CASSSDSMNTEAFF.

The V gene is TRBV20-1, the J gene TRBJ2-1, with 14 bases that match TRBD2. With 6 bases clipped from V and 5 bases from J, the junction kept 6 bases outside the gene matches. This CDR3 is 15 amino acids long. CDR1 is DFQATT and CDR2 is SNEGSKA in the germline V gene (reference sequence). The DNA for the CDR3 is TGCAGTGCCACGACTAGCGGGGGGGCAAACAATGAGCAGTTCTTC. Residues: CSATTSGGANNEQFF.

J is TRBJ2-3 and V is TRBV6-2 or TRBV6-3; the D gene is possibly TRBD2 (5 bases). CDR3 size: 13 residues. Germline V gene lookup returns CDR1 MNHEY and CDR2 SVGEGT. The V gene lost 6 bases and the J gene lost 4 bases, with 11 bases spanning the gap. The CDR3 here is CASRGSSADTQYF. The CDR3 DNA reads TGTGCCAGCAGAGGGAGTAGCGCAGATACGCAGTATTTT.

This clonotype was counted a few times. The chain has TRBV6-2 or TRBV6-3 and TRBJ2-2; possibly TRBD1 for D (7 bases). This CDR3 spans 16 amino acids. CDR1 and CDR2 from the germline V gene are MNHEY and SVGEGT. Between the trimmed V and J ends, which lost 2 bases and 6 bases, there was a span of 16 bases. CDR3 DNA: TGTGCCAGCAGTTACGGTGGCAGGGGGGTTGCCGGGGAGCTGTTTTTT. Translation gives CASSYGGRGVAGELFF.

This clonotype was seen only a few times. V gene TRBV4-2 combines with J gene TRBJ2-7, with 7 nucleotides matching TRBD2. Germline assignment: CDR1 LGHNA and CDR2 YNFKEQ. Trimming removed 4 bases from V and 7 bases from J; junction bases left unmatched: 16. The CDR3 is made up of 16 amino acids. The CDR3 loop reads CASSPTRRLAGNEQYF. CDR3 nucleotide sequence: TGTGCCAGCAGCCCGACAAGAAGACTAGCTGGGAATGAGCAGTACTTC.

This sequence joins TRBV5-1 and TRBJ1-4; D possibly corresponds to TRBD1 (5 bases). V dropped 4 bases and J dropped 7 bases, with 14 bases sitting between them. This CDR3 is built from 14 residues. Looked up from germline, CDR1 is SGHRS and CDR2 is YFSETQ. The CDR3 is CASSPWDSIEKLFF. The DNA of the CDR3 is TGCGCCAGCAGCCCTTGGGACTCTATTGAAAAACTGTTTTTT.

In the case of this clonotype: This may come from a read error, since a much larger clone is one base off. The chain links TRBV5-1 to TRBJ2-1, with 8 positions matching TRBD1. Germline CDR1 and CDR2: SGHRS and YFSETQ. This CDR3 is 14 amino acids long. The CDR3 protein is CASSVGQVLNEQLF. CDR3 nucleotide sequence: TGCGCCAGCAGCGTGGGACAGGTCCTCAATGAGCAGTTATTC.

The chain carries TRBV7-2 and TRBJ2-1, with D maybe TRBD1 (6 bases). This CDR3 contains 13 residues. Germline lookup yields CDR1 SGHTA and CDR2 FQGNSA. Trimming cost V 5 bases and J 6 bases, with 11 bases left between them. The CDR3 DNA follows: TGTGCCAGCAGCGTACTACAGGGCAATGAGCAGTTCTTC. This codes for CASSVLQGNEQFF.

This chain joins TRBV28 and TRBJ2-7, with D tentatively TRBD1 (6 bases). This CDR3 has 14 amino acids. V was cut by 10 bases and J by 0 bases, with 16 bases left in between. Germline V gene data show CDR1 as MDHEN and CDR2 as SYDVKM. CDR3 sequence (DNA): TGTGCCACCGAACTAACAGGGTCCTCCTACGAGCAGTACTTC. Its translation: CATELTGSSYEQYF.

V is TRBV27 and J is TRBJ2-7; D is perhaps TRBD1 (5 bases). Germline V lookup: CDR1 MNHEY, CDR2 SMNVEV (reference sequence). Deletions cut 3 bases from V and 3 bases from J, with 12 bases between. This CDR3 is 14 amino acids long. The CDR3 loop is CASSFLRVGYEQYF. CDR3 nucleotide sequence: TGTGCCAGCAGTTTCCTCAGGGTCGGCTACGAGCAGTACTTC.

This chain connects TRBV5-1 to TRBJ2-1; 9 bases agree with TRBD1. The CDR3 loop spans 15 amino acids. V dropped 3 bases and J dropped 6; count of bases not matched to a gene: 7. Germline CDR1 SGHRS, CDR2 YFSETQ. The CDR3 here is CASSSGQGTLNEQFF. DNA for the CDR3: TGCGCCAGCAGCTCGGGACAGGGAACACTCAATGAGCAGTTCTTC.

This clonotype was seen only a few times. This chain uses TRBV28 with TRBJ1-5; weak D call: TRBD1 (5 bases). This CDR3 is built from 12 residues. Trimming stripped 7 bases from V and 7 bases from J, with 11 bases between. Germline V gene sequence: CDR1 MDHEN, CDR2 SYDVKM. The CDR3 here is CASTPRAQPQHF. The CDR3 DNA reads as TGTGCCAGCACCCCCAGGGCCCAGCCCCAGCATTTT.

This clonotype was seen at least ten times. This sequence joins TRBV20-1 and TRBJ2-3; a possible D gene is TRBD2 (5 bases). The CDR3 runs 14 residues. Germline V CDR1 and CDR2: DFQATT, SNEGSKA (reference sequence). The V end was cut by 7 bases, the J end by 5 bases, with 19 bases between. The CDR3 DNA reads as TGCAGTGGGGGTCCCAGCGGAGCCCGAGATACGCAGTATTTT. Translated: CSGGPSGARDTQYF.

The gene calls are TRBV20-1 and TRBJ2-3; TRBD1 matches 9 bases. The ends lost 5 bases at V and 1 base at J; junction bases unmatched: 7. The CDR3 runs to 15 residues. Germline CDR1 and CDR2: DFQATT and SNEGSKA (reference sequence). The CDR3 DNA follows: TGCAGTGCTGGAGGACAGGGGAGAGGCACAGATACGCAGTATTTT. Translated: CSAGGQGRGTDTQYF.

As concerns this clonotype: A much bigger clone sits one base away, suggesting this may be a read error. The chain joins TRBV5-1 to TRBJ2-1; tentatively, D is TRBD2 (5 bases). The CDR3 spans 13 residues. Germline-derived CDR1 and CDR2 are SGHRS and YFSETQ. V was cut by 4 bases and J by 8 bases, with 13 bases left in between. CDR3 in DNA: TGCGCCAGCAGCGTAAGAGGGCACGATGAGCAGTTCTTC. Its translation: CASSVRGHDEQFF.

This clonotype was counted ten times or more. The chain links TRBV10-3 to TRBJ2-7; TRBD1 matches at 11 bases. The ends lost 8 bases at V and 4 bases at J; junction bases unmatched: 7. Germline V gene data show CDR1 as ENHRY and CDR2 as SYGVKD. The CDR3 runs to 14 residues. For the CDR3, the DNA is TGTGCCATCTCCGGGACAGGGGGATCGTACGAGCAGTACTTC. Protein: CAISGTGGSYEQYF.

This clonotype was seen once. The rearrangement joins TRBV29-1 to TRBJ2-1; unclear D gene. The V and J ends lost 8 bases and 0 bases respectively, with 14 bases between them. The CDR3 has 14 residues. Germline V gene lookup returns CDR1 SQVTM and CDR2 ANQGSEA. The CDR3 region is CSIQAVSSYNEQFF. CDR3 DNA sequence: TGCAGCATCCAGGCCGTAAGCTCCTACAATGAGCAGTTCTTC.

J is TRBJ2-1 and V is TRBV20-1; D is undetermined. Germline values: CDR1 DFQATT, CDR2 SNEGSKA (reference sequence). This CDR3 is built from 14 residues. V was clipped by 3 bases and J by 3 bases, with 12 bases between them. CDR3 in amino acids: CSASHDLHYNEQFF. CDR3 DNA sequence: TGCAGTGCTAGTCACGATCTGCACTACAATGAGCAGTTCTTC.